These 7 T cell receptor beta chains share one sample of origin, sequenced in a study of response to subunit inactivated influenza vaccine. TCRdb re-derived calls from the RT-PCR reads in MiXCR, one entry per CDR3 protein. The repertoire holds 500,000 to 600,000 distinct CDR3 sequences, with approximately 14% as singletons. This sample comprised PBMCs from blood, obtained less than 13 days after vaccination. The receptors come from a man aged 50 to 60 who received an inactivated influenza vaccine.

This clonotype has a count of ten or more. V is TRBV6-1 and J is TRBJ1-4; 8 bases line up with TRBD1. The CDR3 loop spans 14 amino acids. Unmatched junction bases numbered 3, after V lost 6 bases and J lost 3 bases. The germline V gene has CDR1 MNHNS and CDR2 SASEGT. The CDR3 reads CASSRQGSNEKLFF. DNA for the CDR3: TGTGCCAGCAGCCGACAGGGGTCTAATGAAAAACTGTTTTTT.

This clonotype has just a few counts. The chain is built from TRBV12-3 or TRBV12-4 and TRBJ1-4; 9 nucleotides agree with TRBD1. With 5 bases clipped from V and 5 bases from J, the junction kept 6 bases outside the gene matches. This CDR3 is 15 amino acids long. CDR3 protein: CASSPLDRGNEKLFF. The CDR3 region has the DNA TGTGCCAGCAGTCCGCTGGACAGGGGAAATGAAAAACTGTTTTTT.

The J gene is TRBJ2-5, the V gene TRBV18; 9 bases align to TRBD2. This CDR3 is built from 15 residues. V lost 3 bases, J lost 1 base, and 3 bases stayed unmatched. Looked up from germline, CDR1 is KGHSH and CDR2 is LQKENI. The CDR3 nucleotides read TGTGCCAGCTCACCGACTAGCGGAACCCAAGAGACCCAGTACTTC. This codes for CASSPTSGTQETQYF.

In this sample, this clonotype turned up a few times. The chain employs TRBV18 and TRBJ2-5, with no clear D. The CDR3 has 15 amino acids. The ends were cut back, 4 bases at V and 2 bases at J, with 14 bases in the middle. Germline assignment: CDR1 KGHSH and CDR2 LQKENI. The CDR3 DNA follows: TGTGCCAGCTCACTATCTACGGGCAGTCAAGAGACCCAGTACTTC. The encoded protein is CASSLSTGSQETQYF.

This clonotype was counted between two and nine times. The chain links TRBV27 to TRBJ1-2; a weak D match, TRBD1 (6 bases). The germline gives CDR1 MNHEY, CDR2 SMNVEV (reference sequence). Trimming stripped 8 bases from V and 12 bases from J, with 25 bases between. The CDR3 contains 14 residues. The CDR3 loop reads CASSSIWGASSHTF. The DNA for the CDR3 is TGTGCCAGCTCATCAATCTGGGGGGCGTCTAGCCACACCTTC.

This chain joins TRBV29-1 and TRBJ1-5, with a tentative D call TRBD1 (6 bases). CDR1 and CDR2 from the germline V gene are SQVTM and ANQGSEA. V lost 6 bases and J 5 bases, leaving 11 bases between the germline ends. The CDR3 extends over 12 amino acids. CDR3 region: CSVGDTDQPQHF. In nucleotides, the CDR3 is TGCAGCGTCGGGGACACAGATCAGCCCCAGCATTTT.

This rearrangement joins TRBV20-1 to TRBJ2-5; the D gene is possibly TRBD2 (6 bases). CDR1 is DFQATT and CDR2 is SNEGSKA in the germline V gene (reference sequence). Deletions cut 3 bases from V and 13 bases from J, with 27 bases between. The CDR3 is made up of 15 amino acids. CDR3 nucleotide sequence: TGCAGTGCTAGTTCGATTCGGGACTCGAGGATCGGGTCGTACTTC. Amino acids: CSASSIRDSRIGSYF.